The rows below give T cell receptor beta chains drawn from one sample of a study of blood T cell repertoires in COVID-19. The method was immunoSEQ multiplex PCR; TCRdb's version includes in-frame clones alone and lacks a portion of them. Seen here are approximately 300,000 clones, about 80% observed once, and the top ten hold about a sixth. Sequenced: peripheral blood. The receptors come from a person between 65 and 79 years old with COVID-19, enrolled during active disease. Each CDR3 is given with its conserved first and last residue. Each record gives: D gene, V gene, J gene, clone size, CDR3 DNA, CDR3 protein. The D gene is left open where the match is weak. Expanded clones get a size class; other rows say once, few or many, or leave the size out.

d_gene: NA; v_gene: TRBV6-2/TRBV6-3; j_gene: TRBJ1-2; abundance: NA; CDR3nt: TGTGCCAGCAGTAACTGGGTACAGGGACCCGCTAACTATGGCTACACCTTC; CDR3aa: CASSNWVQGPANYGYTF
d_gene: NA; v_gene: TRBV18; j_gene: TRBJ1-2; abundance: NA; CDR3nt: TGTGCCAGCTCACTTGAGATCCCGGGGTTAGAACTGCGGGGCTACACCTTC; CDR3aa: CASSLEIPGLELRGYTF
d_gene: TRBD1; v_gene: TRBV6-6; j_gene: TRBJ1-3; abundance: once; CDR3nt: TGTGCCAGCAGCCCCGGGAGGGGGCCCTCTGGAAACACCATATATTTT; CDR3aa: CASSPGRGPSGNTIYF
d_gene: NA; v_gene: TRBV7-2; j_gene: TRBJ1-1; abundance: NA; CDR3nt: TGTGCCAGCAGCTTAGAACCAGGGAGGACTGAAGCTTTCTTT; CDR3aa: CASSLEPGRTEAFF
d_gene: TRBD1; v_gene: TRBV6-4; j_gene: TRBJ2-2; abundance: NA; CDR3nt: TGTGCCAGCAGCCCCGGGACAGGGCCCGGGGAGCTGTTTTTT; CDR3aa: CASSPGTGPGELFF
d_gene: NA; v_gene: TRBV7-2; j_gene: TRBJ2-6; abundance: NA; CDR3nt: TGTGCCAGCAGCTTACGGTTCTCTGGGGCCAACGTCCTGACTTTC; CDR3aa: CASSLRFSGANVLTF
d_gene: NA; v_gene: TRBV6-6; j_gene: TRBJ1-6; abundance: many; CDR3nt: TGTGCCAGCAGTCGGGGAACAGGATTGGATAATTCACCCCTCCACTTT; CDR3aa: CASSRGTGLDNSPLHF
d_gene: NA; v_gene: TRBV7-2; j_gene: TRBJ1-4; abundance: NA; CDR3nt: TGTGCCAGCAGCCCGGGCGGGGCGAGGCGTGAAAAACTGTTTTTT; CDR3aa: CASSPGGARREKLFF
d_gene: NA; v_gene: TRBV19; j_gene: TRBJ2-1; abundance: few; CDR3nt: TGTGCCAGTGGGGTGTACACGGGGAATGAGCAGTTCTTC; CDR3aa: CASGVYTGNEQFF
d_gene: NA; v_gene: TRBV9; j_gene: TRBJ2-5; abundance: NA; CDR3nt: TGTGCCAGCAGCGTAAGGGGGACACCCGAAGAGACCCAGTACTTC; CDR3aa: CASSVRGTPEETQYF
d_gene: TRBD1; v_gene: TRBV6-5; j_gene: TRBJ1-2; abundance: NA; CDR3nt: TGTGCCAGCAGGCCGCCGGGACAGTCCTATGGCTACACCTTC; CDR3aa: CASRPPGQSYGYTF
d_gene: NA; v_gene: TRBV28; j_gene: TRBJ1-2; abundance: NA; CDR3nt: TGTGCCAGCCAACAGGGACGTGGCTACACCTTC; CDR3aa: CASQQGRGYTF
d_gene: NA; v_gene: TRBV9; j_gene: TRBJ2-2; abundance: NA; CDR3nt: TGTGCCAGCAGCGTAGAGGGCCGGCGGGGCACCGGGGAGCTGTTTTTT; CDR3aa: CASSVEGRRGTGELFF
d_gene: NA; v_gene: TRBV4-2; j_gene: TRBJ1-5; abundance: NA; CDR3nt: TGTGCCAGCAGCCAAGATCGGGGGTTTCTGCCCCAGCATTTT; CDR3aa: CASSQDRGFLPQHF
d_gene: TRBD1; v_gene: TRBV10-3; j_gene: TRBJ2-2; abundance: NA; CDR3nt: TGTGCCATCAGGACCGGACAGGGGTTCGGGGAGCTGTTTTTT; CDR3aa: CAIRTGQGFGELFF
d_gene: NA; v_gene: TRBV7-2; j_gene: TRBJ2-7; abundance: NA; CDR3nt: TGTGCCAGCAGCTCGATAGTCGGGGGCTCCTACGAGCAGTACTTC; CDR3aa: CASSSIVGGSYEQYF